The rows below give T cell receptor beta chains drawn from one sample of a study of blood T cell repertoires in COVID-19. The assay was immunoSEQ multiplex PCR, and TCRdb's table has in-frame clones only and misses some. This sample has about 76,000 clones, with around 90% found just once. Sequenced material: peripheral blood. All receptors come from a man in his thirties or forties with acute or convalescent COVID-19. Each CDR3 is given with its conserved first and last residue. The D gene is left open where the match is weak. Size tells how often a clone was seen (once, few, many) or the class of an expanded clone, and some rows leave it out.

clone_size: few
d_call: TRBD1
j_call: TRBJ2-2
v_call: TRBV24-1
cdr3_length: 15
cdr3_aa: CATSDGRGFPGELFF
cdr3_nt: TGTGCCACCAGTGACGGCAGGGGGTTCCCCGGGGAGCTGTTTTTT

clone_size: NA
d_call: NA
j_call: TRBJ2-5
v_call: TRBV28
cdr3_length: 16
cdr3_aa: CASSWTRGGLRETQYF
cdr3_nt: TGTGCCAGCAGTTGGACCAGAGGAGGCTTGAGAGAGACCCAGTACTTC

clone_size: NA
d_call: NA
j_call: TRBJ2-2
v_call: TRBV15
cdr3_length: 16
cdr3_aa: CATSRARQSSTGELFF
cdr3_nt: TGTGCCACCAGCAGAGCAAGACAGAGCTCCACCGGGGAGCTGTTTTTT

clone_size: once
d_call: NA
j_call: TRBJ1-6
v_call: TRBV19
cdr3_length: 15
cdr3_aa: CASSMGGNYNSPLHF
cdr3_nt: TGTGCCAGTAGTATGGGGGGAAACTATAATTCACCCCTCCACTTT

clone_size: NA
d_call: NA
j_call: TRBJ2-7
v_call: TRBV20-1
cdr3_length: 11
cdr3_aa: CSGIQLNEQYF
cdr3_nt: TGCAGTGGCATCCAACTCAACGAGCAGTACTTC

clone_size: NA
d_call: NA
j_call: TRBJ1-2
v_call: TRBV24-1
cdr3_length: 16
cdr3_aa: CATSDSGQPSNYGYTF
cdr3_nt: TGTGCCACCAGTGACTCAGGACAGCCTTCTAACTATGGCTACACCTTC

clone_size: NA
d_call: NA
j_call: TRBJ1-1
v_call: TRBV28
cdr3_length: 15
cdr3_aa: CASSSPGDADTEAFF
cdr3_nt: TGTGCCAGCAGTTCACCGGGGGATGCGGACACTGAAGCTTTCTTT

clone_size: NA
d_call: TRBD2
j_call: TRBJ2-2
v_call: TRBV7-2
cdr3_length: 16
cdr3_aa: CASSQRLAGGIGELFF
cdr3_nt: TGTGCCAGCAGCCAGAGACTAGCGGGAGGGATCGGGGAGCTGTTTTTT

clone_size: NA
d_call: NA
j_call: TRBJ2-7
v_call: TRBV4-2
cdr3_length: 15
cdr3_aa: CASSQERGPLYEQYF
cdr3_nt: TGTGCCAGCAGCCAAGAGCGGGGACCATTATACGAGCAGTACTTC

clone_size: NA
d_call: TRBD1
j_call: TRBJ2-7
v_call: TRBV19
cdr3_length: 14
cdr3_aa: CASSTGTGGYEQYF
cdr3_nt: TGTGCCAGTAGTACTGGGACAGGGGGCTACGAGCAGTACTTC

clone_size: NA
d_call: TRBD1
j_call: TRBJ1-2
v_call: TRBV28
cdr3_length: 13
cdr3_aa: CASNPTGTYGYTF
cdr3_nt: TGTGCCAGCAACCCGACAGGGACCTATGGCTACACCTTC

clone_size: NA
d_call: TRBD1
j_call: TRBJ1-1
v_call: TRBV19
cdr3_length: 16
cdr3_aa: CASSKGTGLLNTEAFF
cdr3_nt: TGTGCCAGTAGTAAGGGGACAGGGCTCCTGAACACTGAAGCTTTCTTT

clone_size: NA
d_call: NA
j_call: TRBJ2-7
v_call: TRBV6-2/TRBV6-3
cdr3_length: 16
cdr3_aa: CASSTGRGLSSYEQYF
cdr3_nt: TGTGCCAGCAGTACCGGCCGAGGACTTTCCTCCTACGAGCAGTACTTC

clone_size: NA
d_call: NA
j_call: TRBJ2-1
v_call: TRBV27
cdr3_length: 15
cdr3_aa: CASSLSETGYNEQFF
cdr3_nt: TGTGCCAGCAGTTTATCGGAAACGGGATACAATGAGCAGTTCTTC

clone_size: NA
d_call: NA
j_call: TRBJ2-5
v_call: TRBV28
cdr3_length: 12
cdr3_aa: CASRSDSETQYF
cdr3_nt: TGTGCCAGCAGGTCAGACAGTGAGACCCAGTACTTC

clone_size: NA
d_call: TRBD1
j_call: TRBJ2-1
v_call: TRBV15
cdr3_length: 16
cdr3_aa: CATSRGTGTAYNEQFF
cdr3_nt: TGTGCCACCAGCAGAGGAACAGGGACAGCCTACAATGAGCAGTTCTTC

clone_size: NA
d_call: TRBD1
j_call: TRBJ1-3
v_call: TRBV28
cdr3_length: 14
cdr3_aa: CASSLTGGGNTIYF
cdr3_nt: TGTGCCAGCAGTTTAACAGGGGGAGGAAACACCATATATTTT

clone_size: NA
d_call: NA
j_call: TRBJ1-3
v_call: TRBV5-1
cdr3_length: 15
cdr3_aa: CASSLGGLTGNTIYF
cdr3_nt: TGCGCCAGCAGCTTGGGGGGACTGACCGGAAACACCATATATTTT

clone_size: NA
d_call: TRBD2
j_call: TRBJ2-1
v_call: TRBV5-1
cdr3_length: 15
cdr3_aa: CASSLLAGGPGEQFF
cdr3_nt: TGCGCCAGCAGCTTACTAGCGGGAGGGCCTGGTGAGCAGTTCTTC

clone_size: NA
d_call: TRBD2
j_call: TRBJ2-4
v_call: TRBV6-5
cdr3_length: 15
cdr3_aa: CASTRDGGRGDIQYF
cdr3_nt: TGTGCCAGCACCCGAGATGGCGGGAGGGGGGACATTCAGTACTTC

clone_size: NA
d_call: NA
j_call: TRBJ1-4
v_call: TRBV20-1
cdr3_length: 14
cdr3_aa: CSASIRSTNEKLFF
cdr3_nt: TGCAGTGCTAGTATACGGTCAACTAATGAAAAACTGTTTTTT

clone_size: once
d_call: TRBD2
j_call: TRBJ2-1
v_call: TRBV6-5
cdr3_length: 15
cdr3_aa: CASSSTSGRYNEQFF
cdr3_nt: TGTGCCAGCAGTTCGACTAGCGGGAGGTACAATGAGCAGTTCTTC

clone_size: NA
d_call: NA
j_call: TRBJ1-5
v_call: TRBV11-3
cdr3_length: 13
cdr3_aa: CASSLDPGAPQHF
cdr3_nt: TGTGCCAGCAGCTTAGATCCCGGTGCGCCCCAGCATTTT

clone_size: NA
d_call: TRBD1
j_call: TRBJ1-1
v_call: TRBV7-9
cdr3_length: 13
cdr3_aa: CASSWDRNTEAFF
cdr3_nt: TGTGCCAGCAGCTGGGACAGGAACACTGAAGCTTTCTTT

clone_size: NA
d_call: TRBD1
j_call: TRBJ2-6
v_call: TRBV4-2
cdr3_length: 18
cdr3_aa: CASSRVGTGTSGANVLTF
cdr3_nt: TGTGCCAGCAGCCGCGTCGGGACAGGAACTTCTGGGGCCAACGTCCTGACTTTC

clone_size: NA
d_call: NA
j_call: TRBJ1-1
v_call: TRBV4-1
cdr3_length: 15
cdr3_aa: CASSLIGQTNTEAFF
cdr3_nt: TGCGCCAGCAGCCTAATCGGACAGACGAACACTGAAGCTTTCTTT

clone_size: NA
d_call: TRBD2
j_call: TRBJ2-7
v_call: TRBV28
cdr3_length: 14
cdr3_aa: CASGGLAGVHEQYF
cdr3_nt: TGTGCCAGCGGGGGACTAGCGGGAGTCCACGAGCAGTACTTC

clone_size: NA
d_call: TRBD2
j_call: TRBJ2-3
v_call: TRBV28
cdr3_length: 18
cdr3_aa: CASSLVGFRGRETDTQYF
cdr3_nt: TGTGCCAGCAGTTTGGTTGGTTTTAGAGGGAGGGAAACAGATACGCAGTATTTT

clone_size: NA
d_call: TRBD2
j_call: TRBJ2-7
v_call: TRBV19
cdr3_length: 15
cdr3_aa: CASSIGTSGRYEQYF
cdr3_nt: TGTGCCAGTAGTATAGGCACTAGCGGGCGATACGAGCAGTACTTC

clone_size: NA
d_call: NA
j_call: TRBJ2-3
v_call: TRBV23-1
cdr3_length: 15
cdr3_aa: CASSQSGLLTDTQYF
cdr3_nt: TGCGCCAGCAGTCAATCGGGGCTTCTAACAGATACGCAGTATTTT

clone_size: NA
d_call: NA
j_call: TRBJ2-2
v_call: TRBV5-5
cdr3_length: 14
cdr3_aa: CASSPRRETGELFF
cdr3_nt: TGTGCCAGCAGCCCCAGGAGGGAAACCGGGGAGCTGTTTTTT

clone_size: NA
d_call: NA
j_call: TRBJ2-5
v_call: TRBV5-1
cdr3_length: 11
cdr3_aa: CASSLAETQYF
cdr3_nt: TGCGCCAGCAGCTTAGCGGAGACCCAGTACTTC

clone_size: few
d_call: TRBD1
j_call: TRBJ2-4
v_call: TRBV19
cdr3_length: 16
cdr3_aa: CASRRRTGGGVNIQYF
cdr3_nt: TGTGCCAGCCGTCGCCGGACAGGGGGAGGCGTGAACATTCAGTACTTC

clone_size: NA
d_call: NA
j_call: TRBJ1-2
v_call: TRBV6-5
cdr3_length: 13
cdr3_aa: CASSATEPYGYTF
cdr3_nt: TGTGCCAGCTCCGCGACAGAGCCCTATGGCTACACCTTC

clone_size: NA
d_call: NA
j_call: TRBJ2-3
v_call: TRBV5-6
cdr3_length: 15
cdr3_aa: CASSLGALQADTQYF
cdr3_nt: TGTGCCAGCAGCTTAGGGGCCCTACAGGCAGATACGCAGTATTTT

clone_size: NA
d_call: NA
j_call: TRBJ2-1
v_call: TRBV30
cdr3_length: 13
cdr3_aa: CAPRTALYNEQFF
cdr3_nt: TGTGCCCCCAGGACAGCGCTTTACAATGAGCAGTTCTTC

clone_size: NA
d_call: TRBD1
j_call: TRBJ1-6
v_call: TRBV7-9
cdr3_length: 15
cdr3_aa: CASSLGDRGSSPLHF
cdr3_nt: TGTGCCAGCAGCTTAGGGGACAGGGGCTCTTCACCCCTCCACTTT

clone_size: NA
d_call: TRBD1
j_call: TRBJ2-4
v_call: TRBV10-2
cdr3_length: 15
cdr3_aa: CASSGTGTGLNIQYF
cdr3_nt: TGCGCCAGCAGTGGCACCGGGACAGGGTTGAACATTCAGTACTTC

clone_size: NA
d_call: NA
j_call: TRBJ2-3
v_call: TRBV6-5
cdr3_length: 15
cdr3_aa: CASSYSRASTDTQYF
cdr3_nt: TGTGCCAGCAGTTACTCGAGAGCTAGCACAGATACGCAGTATTTT

clone_size: NA
d_call: NA
j_call: TRBJ1-1
v_call: TRBV10-3
cdr3_length: 11
cdr3_aa: CAARDRTEAFF
cdr3_nt: TGTGCCGCCAGGGATCGCACTGAAGCTTTCTTT

clone_size: NA
d_call: TRBD1
j_call: TRBJ2-7
v_call: TRBV28
cdr3_length: 13
cdr3_aa: CASSTGALYEQYF
cdr3_nt: TGTGCCAGCAGTACAGGGGCGCTCTACGAGCAGTACTTC

clone_size: NA
d_call: NA
j_call: TRBJ2-7
v_call: TRBV7-9
cdr3_length: 13
cdr3_aa: CASSSPGSYEQYF
cdr3_nt: TGTGCCAGCAGCTCTCCGGGCTCCTACGAGCAGTACTTC

clone_size: NA
d_call: TRBD1
j_call: TRBJ2-7
v_call: TRBV6-5
cdr3_length: 13
cdr3_aa: CASRGTGVYEQYF
cdr3_nt: TGTGCCAGCAGAGGGACAGGGGTCTACGAGCAGTACTTC

clone_size: once
d_call: NA
j_call: TRBJ2-5
v_call: TRBV5-8
cdr3_length: 14
cdr3_aa: CASSLGEEQETQYF
cdr3_nt: TGTGCCAGCAGCTTAGGGGAAGAACAAGAGACCCAGTACTTC

clone_size: NA
d_call: NA
j_call: TRBJ1-5
v_call: TRBV10-1
cdr3_length: 15
cdr3_aa: CASSSPLGDKKPQHF
cdr3_nt: TGCGCCAGCAGTAGTCCCCTAGGGGATAAGAAGCCCCAGCATTTT

clone_size: NA
d_call: NA
j_call: TRBJ1-2
v_call: TRBV24-1
cdr3_length: 14
cdr3_aa: CATTDSNFNYGYTF
cdr3_nt: TGTGCCACTACTGACAGCAATTTTAACTATGGCTACACCTTC

clone_size: NA
d_call: TRBD1
j_call: TRBJ2-7
v_call: TRBV18
cdr3_length: 15
cdr3_aa: CASSPGTGSSYEQYF
cdr3_nt: TGTGCCAGCTCACCGGGGACAGGCAGCTCCTACGAGCAGTACTTC

clone_size: once
d_call: NA
j_call: TRBJ1-1
v_call: TRBV2
cdr3_length: 13
cdr3_aa: CASIRQPNTEAFF
cdr3_nt: TGTGCCAGCATACGACAACCGAACACTGAAGCTTTCTTT

clone_size: NA
d_call: NA
j_call: TRBJ2-3
v_call: TRBV6-5
cdr3_length: 14
cdr3_aa: CASSLQGGTDTQYF
cdr3_nt: TGTGCCAGCAGTTTGCAGGGTGGCACAGATACGCAGTATTTT

clone_size: NA
d_call: NA
j_call: TRBJ2-5
v_call: TRBV7-9
cdr3_length: 13
cdr3_aa: CASRAGLEETQYF
cdr3_nt: TGTGCCAGCAGGGCGGGACTCGAAGAGACCCAGTACTTC

clone_size: NA
d_call: NA
j_call: TRBJ2-7
v_call: TRBV6-1
cdr3_length: 15
cdr3_aa: CASSDSRRGAGEQYF
cdr3_nt: TGTGCCAGCAGTGATTCTAGACGGGGGGCGGGCGAGCAGTACTTC

clone_size: NA
d_call: TRBD2
j_call: TRBJ2-1
v_call: TRBV5-4
cdr3_length: 15
cdr3_aa: CASSLMTSGRNEQFF
cdr3_nt: TGTGCCAGCAGCTTGATGACTAGCGGGAGAAATGAGCAGTTCTTC